The 2 T cell receptor beta chains listed next were all sequenced from one sample in a study of T cells in Graves' hyperthyroidism and ophthalmopathy (dated by TCRdb to between 2018 and 2021). Libraries came from multiplex PCR. Instrument used: Illumina HiSeq 2000. The TCR beta CDR3 regions were amplified from RNA transcripts. The first round of RT-PCR for the TCR CDR3 was performed with the HTBI primer set and the Qiagen OneStep RT-PCR kit. TCRdb reran the public reads through fastp at Q25 and MiXCR, keeping productive beta chains. Under each unique CDR3 protein, matching rows form one entry showing the most common genes and DNA. The sample records a few hundred thousand distinct CDR3 sequences, approximately 22% of which are singletons. The top ten clones comprise around half of the sample. Sequenced sample: blood. The source is a woman between 45 and 60 years old with Graves' hyperthyroidism.

V and J are TRBV7-6 and TRBJ1-2, with a weak D call TRBD1 (5 bases). V was cut by 0 bases and J by 4 bases, with 15 bases left in between. CDR3 size: 16 residues. CDR1 is SGHVS and CDR2 is FNYEAQ in the germline V gene. Written as DNA, the CDR3 is TGTGCCAGCAGCTTAGCCCGGGGAGGGGAAGGCTATGGCTACACCTTC. Its translation: CASSLARGGEGYGYTF.

This clonotype was picked up many times. The J gene is TRBJ1-3, the V gene TRBV28; TRBD1 agrees at 7 bases. With 6 bases clipped from V and 4 bases from J, the junction kept 9 bases outside the gene matches. Per the germline V gene, CDR1 is MDHEN and CDR2 is SYDVKM. The CDR3 is 15 residues long. The CDR3 sequence: CASSLTGTAGNTIYF. The CDR3 nucleotides are TGTGCCAGCAGCCTGACCGGGACAGCAGGAAACACCATATATTTT.